The 32 T cell receptor beta chains listed next were all sequenced from one sample in a study of T cells in Graves' hyperthyroidism and ophthalmopathy (dated by TCRdb to about 2019). Library preparation used multiplex PCR. The instrument was an Illumina HiSeq 2000. The TCR beta CDR3 regions were amplified from RNA transcripts. For the first round of RT-PCR on the TCR CDR3, the HTBI primer set was used together with the Qiagen OneStep RT-PCR kit. TCRdb itself trimmed the public reads at Q25 with fastp, ran MiXCR and retained productive beta chains. Each record represents a unique CDR3 protein, reported with the most common genes and DNA among its rows. The sample has more than 300,000 distinct CDR3 sequences on record, around a sixth of them singletons. The ten largest clones represent 40% to 45% of the sample. What was sequenced was blood. These receptors all come from a man between 18 and 29 years old with Graves' ophthalmopathy.

This clonotype was seen at least ten times. This rearrangement joins TRBV5-1 to TRBJ1-1, with TRBD1 as a possible D gene (5 bases). CDR3 length equals 13 residues. Deletions cut 1 base from V and 3 bases from J, with 7 bases between. Per germline, CDR1 SGHRS and CDR2 YFSETQ. This CDR3 reads CASSLTGHTEAFF. CDR3 coding DNA: TGCGCCAGCAGCTTGACAGGCCACACTGAAGCTTTCTTT.

This clonotype was observed at least ten times. V and J are TRBV18 and TRBJ2-5; D might be TRBD2 (5 bases). CDR3 length equals 13 residues. Trimming left V 2 bases short and J 5 bases short, with 9 bases between. Germline V CDR1 and CDR2: KGHSH, LQKENI. The CDR3 region is CASSPFGEETQYF. Written as DNA, the CDR3 is TGTGCCAGCTCACCATTTGGGGAGGAGACCCAGTACTTC. Complete variable domain (other parts from reference TRBV18 and TRBJ2-5): NAGVMQNPRHLVRRRGQEARLRCSPMKGHSHVYWYRQLPEEGLKFMVYLQKENIIDESGMPKERFSAEFPKEGPSILRIQQVVRGDSAAYFCASSPFGEETQYFGPGTRLLVL.

There are many counts of this clonotype. V usage is TRBV5-1 and J usage is TRBJ2-1; the match to TRBD2 covers 16 bases. Looked up from germline, CDR1 is SGHRS and CDR2 is YFSETQ. V was pared by 4 bases and J by 6 bases, with 16 bases of the junction left unmatched. The CDR3 length is 20 residues. CDR3 nucleotides: TGCGCCAGCAGCCCACACTCCGGGACTAGCGGGGGGGCTTTTTTCAATGAGCAGTTCTTC. Translated: CASSPHSGTSGGAFFNEQFF.

This clonotype was detected ten times or more. The chain has TRBV10-3 and TRBJ1-5; D not certain. This CDR3 has 12 amino acids. V was clipped by 3 bases and J by 6 bases, with 6 bases between them. CDR1 and CDR2 from the germline V gene are ENHRY and SYGVKD. The DNA for the CDR3 is TGTGCCATCAGTGACGGAGGTCAGCCCCAGCATTTT. It yields the protein CAISDGGQPQHF.

This clonotype was seen repeatedly, ten times or more. V gene TRBV2 combines with J gene TRBJ1-2; D not resolved. The CDR3 is made up of 12 amino acids. The ends were cut back, 6 bases at V and 3 bases at J, with 8 bases in the middle. Germline CDR1 and CDR2: SNHLY and FYNNEI. The CDR3 loop is CASSRDDYGYTF. CDR3 in DNA: TGTGCCAGCAGCCGGGATGACTATGGCTACACCTTC.

V and J are TRBV12-3 or TRBV12-4 and TRBJ2-7, with D perhaps TRBD2 (6 bases). Deletions cut 5 bases from V and 5 bases from J, with 16 bases between. This CDR3 comprises 14 residues. As DNA, the CDR3 is TGTGCCAGCAGTACCGGGCCCGGGGGAGACGAGCAGTACTTC. This translates into CASSTGPGGDEQYF.

A few counts support this clonotype. J is TRBJ1-1 and V is TRBV7-3; 8 bases match TRBD1. The CDR3 totals 14 residues. Germline V lookup: CDR1 SGHTA, CDR2 FQGTGA. With V trimmed by 5 bases and J by 6 bases, 8 bases remained unmatched. In nucleotides, the CDR3 is TGTGCCAGCAGCCAATTAGGACAGGGTTCTGAAGCTTTCTTT. It translates to CASSQLGQGSEAFF. Supplemented by reference TRBV7-3 and TRBJ1-1, the full variable domain reads GAGVSQTPSNKVTEKGKYVELRCDPISGHTALYWYRQSLGQGPEFLIYFQGTGAADDSGLPNDRFFAVRPEGSVSTLKIQRTERGDSAVYLCASSQLGQGSEAFFGQGTRLTVV.

V and J are TRBV4-1 and TRBJ2-5, with unresolved D. This CDR3 contains 13 residues. V lost 1 base, J lost 2 bases, and 5 bases lay in between. Germline V gene data show CDR1 as MGHRA and CDR2 as YSYEKL. This chain's CDR3 is CASSQAVQETQYF. Here the CDR3 DNA reads TGCGCCAGCAGCCAAGCTGTTCAAGAGACCCAGTACTTC.

The chain recombines TRBV3-1 with TRBJ2-3, with TRBD2 matching over 9 bases. Trimming took 2 bases from V and 3 from J; bases not matched to a gene: 6. The CDR3 spans 16 residues. In germline, CDR1 is LGHDT, CDR2 YNNKEL (reference sequence). The CDR3 reads CASSQRTSDETDTQYF. The DNA of the CDR3 is TGTGCCAGCAGCCAAAGGACTAGCGATGAGACAGATACGCAGTATTTT.

In its sample, this clonotype was seen many times. This chain connects TRBV6-2 or TRBV6-3 to TRBJ1-1, with D perhaps TRBD1 (5 bases). With 5 bases removed from V and 4 bases from J, the gap between germline ends came to 11 bases. The V gene's germline CDR1 is MNHEY and CDR2 SVGEGT. CDR3 size: 13 residues. The CDR3 spells CASSPAGFTEAFF. DNA of the CDR3: TGTGCCAGCAGTCCAGCAGGGTTCACTGAAGCTTTCTTT.

This clonotype was detected a few times. The chain employs TRBV27 and TRBJ2-1; 8 nucleotides line up with TRBD1. This CDR3 is built from 17 residues. Trimming cost V 2 bases and J 0 bases; bases outside gene matches: 6. The germline CDR1 and CDR2 sequences are MNHEY and SMNVEV (reference sequence). The CDR3 loop reads CASSLGTGPSSYNEQFF. In DNA, the CDR3 is TGTGCCAGCAGTTTAGGGACAGGCCCGAGCTCCTACAATGAGCAGTTCTTC.

As to this clonotype: A read error may explain this, as a much larger clone is one base away. The chain combines TRBV12-3 or TRBV12-4 with TRBJ2-7; perhaps D is TRBD1 or TRBD2 (5 bases each). CDR3 size: 11 residues. The CDR3 region is CASEGWGERYF. The CDR3 nucleotides are TGTGCCAGCGAGGGGTGGGGCGAGCGGTACTTC.

This clonotype showed up many times. V gene TRBV28 combines with J gene TRBJ2-1; D not resolved. The CDR3 has 14 residues. Per germline, CDR1 MDHEN and CDR2 SYDVKM. V lost 5 bases to trimming and J lost 7 bases, with 15 bases between them. The CDR3 bases are TGTGCCAGCAGTCCCCCCGCTAGGACGAATGAGCAGTTCTTC. The encoded protein is CASSPPARTNEQFF. The full variable domain, rest sourced from reference TRBV28 and TRBJ2-1, is DVKVTQSSRYLVKRTGEKVFLECVQDMDHENMFWYRQDPGLGLRLIYFSYDVKMKEKGDIPEGYSVSREKKERFSLILESASTNQTSMYLCASSPPARTNEQFFGPGTRLTVL.

This clonotype showed up just a few times. Being one base from a much bigger clone, this may be a read error. This chain joins TRBV28 and TRBJ2-5; 8 nucleotides line up with TRBD1. The trim removed 5 bases at V and 2 bases at J, leaving 10 bases unmatched. CDR1 is MDHEN and CDR2 is SYDVKM in the germline V gene. CDR3 length: 16 amino acids. The CDR3 coding sequence is TGTGCCAGCAGTCCAACGACAGGGGCCGGGCAAGAGACCCAGTACTTC. Protein: CASSPTTGAGQETQYF.

This clonotype has just a few counts. The rearrangement joins TRBV19 to TRBJ1-1; D is perhaps TRBD1 (6 bases). The V end was cut by 6 bases, the J end by 4 bases, with 15 bases between. The CDR3 loop spans 14 amino acids. Germline loops: CDR1 LNHDA, CDR2 SQIVND (reference sequence). The DNA for the CDR3 is TGTGCCAGTAGCCCTAGGACAGATGCCACTGAAGCTTTCTTT. It yields the protein CASSPRTDATEAFF. Combining the CDR3 with reference TRBV19 and TRBJ1-1 gives the whole variable domain DGGITQSPKYLFRKEGQNVTLSCEQNLNHDAMYWYRQDPGQGLRLIYYSQIVNDFQKGDIAEGYSVSREKKESFPLTVTSAQKNPTAFYLCASSPRTDATEAFFGQGTRLTVV.

This chain links TRBV20-1 with TRBJ2-2; D not resolved. CDR1 and CDR2 (germline): DFQATT, SNEGSKA (reference sequence). The CDR3 totals 14 residues. Trimming cost V 4 bases and J 7 bases, with 16 bases left between them. The CDR3 DNA reads TGCAGTGCTACGGACCCTCGTCGGTTCGGGGAGCTGTTTTTT. It translates to CSATDPRRFGELFF.

In its sample, this clonotype was seen many times. This sequence joins TRBV5-1 and TRBJ1-1; perhaps TRBD1 as D (6 bases). CDR3 length: 15 amino acids. Germline values: CDR1 SGHRS, CDR2 YFSETQ. The germline V and J ends were trimmed by 4 bases and 0 bases, with 13 bases remaining between them. This CDR3 reads CASSVTGRVNTEAFF. The CDR3 DNA sequence: TGCGCCAGCAGCGTTACAGGGAGGGTGAACACTGAAGCTTTCTTT.

In this sample, this clonotype turned up a few times. A read error is possible here, since a much larger clone lies one base away. This sequence joins TRBV5-1 and TRBJ1-1; unclear D gene. Germline V gives CDR1 SGHRS, CDR2 YFSETQ. The CDR3 is made up of 14 amino acids. Here the CDR3 reads CASRLRGSNTGAFF. Here the CDR3 DNA reads TGCGCCAGCAGATTACGGGGATCGAACACTGGAGCTTTCTTT.

This clonotype came up many times. This chain connects TRBV3-1 to TRBJ1-5; D call uncertain. Germline-derived CDR1 and CDR2 are LGHDT and YNNKEL (reference sequence). The V and J ends lost 1 base and 9 bases respectively, with 10 bases between them. This CDR3 is 13 amino acids long. CDR3 sequence reads: CASSQGIKGPQHF. CDR3 nucleotides: TGTGCCAGCAGCCAAGGAATTAAAGGGCCCCAGCATTTT.

This clonotype was counted many times. The chain uses TRBV28 and TRBJ2-4; 8 bases align to TRBD2. This CDR3 is built from 14 residues. The ends lost 6 bases at V and 12 bases at J; junction bases unmatched: 13. In germline, CDR1 is MDHEN, CDR2 SYDVKM. The CDR3 DNA is TGTGCCAGCAGCCAAACTACGACTAGCGCTACTCAGTACTTC. It specifies CASSQTTTSATQYF.

Here the CDR3 DNA reads TGCAGTGCTTCGGCCGGGAATGAAAAACTGTTTTTT. This translates into CSASAGNEKLFF. This chain joins TRBV20-1 and TRBJ1-4; D is ambiguous. Germline V lookup: CDR1 DFQATT, CDR2 SNEGSKA (reference sequence). The CDR3 loop spans 12 amino acids. The V end lost 5 bases, the J end lost 5 bases, and 9 bases lay between the germline ends.

This clonotype was counted many times. J is TRBJ1-5 and V is TRBV18, with D hard to call. This CDR3 comprises 13 residues. V gave up 4 bases and J gave up 7 bases, with 11 bases separating them. In germline, CDR1 is KGHSH, CDR2 LQKENI. This chain's CDR3 is CASSLSLGQPQHF. CDR3 DNA: TGTGCCAGCTCACTTAGTCTTGGACAGCCCCAGCATTTT.

There are many counts of this clonotype. The rearrangement links TRBV12-3 or TRBV12-4 to TRBJ2-7; weak D call: TRBD1 (6 bases). The CDR3 is 12 residues long. V shed 10 bases and J shed 0 bases, with 10 bases lying between them. CDR3 DNA: TGTGCCACCAAGGGGGTCTCCTACGAGCAGTACTTC. Residues: CATKGVSYEQYF.

This clonotype was picked up many times. This chain links TRBV12-3 or TRBV12-4 with TRBJ1-6, with D perhaps matching TRBD1 (5 bases). This CDR3 has 13 residues. V lost 6 bases, J lost 4 bases, and 7 bases lay in between. CDR3 amino acids: CASRAGYNSPLHF. The DNA of the CDR3 is TGTGCCAGCAGGGCAGGGTATAATTCACCCCTCCACTTT.

This clonotype was found many times. The chain uses TRBV6-1 and TRBJ2-1; 9 nucleotides align to TRBD2. The CDR3 covers 15 residues. V was pared by 5 bases and J by 6 bases, with 8 bases of the junction left unmatched. The V gene's germline CDR1 is MNHNS and CDR2 SASEGT. The CDR3 reads CASSPGLAPSNEQFF. DNA for the CDR3: TGTGCCAGCAGTCCGGGACTAGCACCCTCCAATGAGCAGTTCTTC.

The chain recombines TRBV19 with TRBJ1-2, with a possible D match to TRBD1 (6 bases). The length of the CDR3 is 15 residues. V was shortened by 4 bases and J by 4 bases, with 16 bases between the two germline ends. CDR1 is LNHDA and CDR2 is SQIVND in the germline V gene (reference sequence). The CDR3 is CASSSLAGVGYGYTF. CDR3 nucleotides: TGTGCCAGTAGTAGTTTGGCAGGGGTAGGCTATGGCTACACCTTC. The full variable domain, rest sourced from reference TRBV19 and TRBJ1-2, is DGGITQSPKYLFRKEGQNVTLSCEQNLNHDAMYWYRQDPGQGLRLIYYSQIVNDFQKGDIAEGYSVSREKKESFPLTVTSAQKNPTAFYLCASSSLAGVGYGYTFGSGTRLTVV.

This clonotype occurred a few times. This sequence joins TRBV20-1 and TRBJ2-5, with 9 bases lining up with TRBD2. Germline-derived CDR1 and CDR2 are DFQATT and SNEGSKA (reference sequence). This CDR3 has 15 amino acids. The junction had 13 bases not matched to a gene; V was cut back by 6 bases and J by 5 bases. The CDR3 DNA is TGCAGTGCCGCATCAGCGGCTAGCGGGGCTGAGACCCAGTACTTC. Its protein is CSAASAASGAETQYF.

The chain couples TRBV6-4 to TRBJ1-1, with unresolved D. The CDR3 contains 14 residues. Trimming stripped 5 bases from V and 4 bases from J, with 14 bases between. From germline, CDR1 is MRHNA and CDR2 SNTAGT. This CDR3 reads CASSYGDLGTEAFF. The CDR3 nucleotides are TGTGCCAGCAGTTACGGGGATCTGGGCACTGAAGCTTTCTTT.

The chain links TRBV28 to TRBJ1-5; TRBD1 is a possible D gene (5 bases). CDR3 length equals 14 residues. V was cut by 6 bases and J by 7 bases, with 16 bases left in between. Germline lookup yields CDR1 MDHEN and CDR2 SYDVKM. CDR3 loop: CASRSGGVWQPQHF. CDR3 in DNA: TGTGCCAGCAGATCGGGGGGGGTTTGGCAGCCCCAGCATTTT.

This clonotype was counted ten times or more. V usage is TRBV25-1 and J usage is TRBJ2-2, with a weak D call TRBD2 (7 bases). The germline V gene encodes CDR1 MGHDK and CDR2 SYGVNS. The CDR3 sequence is 17 residues long. V dropped 4 bases and J dropped 1 base, with 16 bases sitting between them. CDR3 DNA: TGTGCCAGCAGTGTCCGGGAGGACAGCCTGAACACCGGGGAGCTGTTTTTT. Its protein is CASSVREDSLNTGELFF.

The rearrangement joins TRBV5-1 to TRBJ2-2; 8 positions agree with TRBD1. CDR1 is SGHRS, CDR2 YFSETQ, per germline. This CDR3 is built from 16 residues. The V and J ends lost 4 bases and 6 bases, in that order; junction bases with no gene match: 11. CDR3 protein: CASSPRRDRLAGELFF. The CDR3 DNA is TGCGCCAGCAGCCCAAGAAGGGACAGGTTAGCCGGGGAGCTGTTTTTT. Looking up the rest from reference TRBV5-1 and TRBJ2-2 gives the full variable domain: KAGVTQTPRYLIKTRGQQVTLSCSPISGHRSVSWYQQTPGQGLQFLFEYFSETQRNKGNFPGRFSGRQFSNSRSEMNVSTLELGDSALYLCASSPRRDRLAGELFFGEGSRLTVL.

This clonotype was counted ten times or more. The chain is built from TRBV11-2 and TRBJ1-2; maybe TRBD1 (5 bases). The CDR3 spans 13 residues. From germline, CDR1 is SGHAT and CDR2 FQNNGV. Trimming removed 0 bases from V and 7 bases from J, with 9 bases in between. The CDR3: CASSLDRQLGYTF. CDR3 nucleotides: TGTGCCAGCAGCTTAGATCGACAGCTTGGCTACACCTTC.